This entry lists 30 T cell receptor beta chains sequenced from one sample in a study of PD-L1 blockade in urothelial cancer. Assay used: immunoSEQ multiplex PCR; TCRdb lists only in-frame clones, some missing. The sample includes some 120,000 clones, roughly 88% of them seen just once. The time point: peripheral blood 6 weeks after treatment start. Sample: PBMCs, taken around atezolizumab (anti-PD-L1) treatment. The receptors here all came from a man between 45 and 60 years old with urothelial cancer.

This rearrangement joins TRBV5-1 to TRBJ1-3, with unresolved D. V was cut by 4 bases and J by 0 bases, with 8 bases left in between. Germline CDR1 reads SGHRS; CDR2 reads YFSETQ. The CDR3 runs 14 residues. The CDR3 is CASSPGFSGNTIYF. The DNA for the CDR3 is TGCGCCAGCAGCCCCGGGTTCTCTGGAAACACCATATATTTT.

V gene TRBV28 combines with J gene TRBJ1-3; D remains ambiguous. The V end lost 4 bases, the J end lost 1 base, and 8 bases lay between the germline ends. This CDR3 region has 14 residues. The germline V gene has CDR1 MDHEN and CDR2 SYDVKM. The CDR3 region has the DNA TGTGCCAGCAGTTCCCCGGAGTCTGGAAACACCATATATTTT. It encodes CASSSPESGNTIYF.

This chain uses TRBV19 with TRBJ1-1; 8 positions agree with TRBD1. The CDR3 consists of 13 residues. The V gene's germline CDR1 is LNHDA and CDR2 SQIVND (reference sequence). The V segment lost 7 bases and the J segment 10 bases; nucleotides outside the gene matches: 11. CDR3 loop: CASTMGQGARAFF. In DNA form, the CDR3 reads TGTGCCAGTACCATGGGCCAGGGGGCGCGAGCTTTCTTT.

The V gene is TRBV9, the J gene TRBJ2-5; 9 nucleotides align to TRBD2. Germline CDR1 is SGDLS and CDR2 is YYNGEE. V lost 0 bases, J lost 5 bases, and 8 bases stayed unmatched. The CDR3 runs to 16 residues. CDR3 nucleotide sequence: TGTGCCAGCAGCGTAGGAATTAGCGGGAGAGGGGAGACCCAGTACTTC. This translates into CASSVGISGRGETQYF. Full variable domain (outside the CDR3, taken from reference TRBV9 and TRBJ2-5): DSGVTQTPKHLITATGQRVTLRCSPRSGDLSVYWYQQSLDQGLQFLIQYYNGEERAKGNILERFSAQQFPDLHSELNLSSLELGDSALYFCASSVGISGRGETQYFGPGTRLLVL.

The chain combines TRBV11-3 with TRBJ2-1; D is unclear. V lost 8 bases, J lost 5 bases, and 10 bases lay in between. Germline assignment: CDR1 SGHNT and CDR2 YENEEA. The CDR3 consists of 12 residues. In nucleotides, the CDR3 is TGTGCCAGCCGAGGCGATGACAATGAGCAGTTCTTC. The encoded protein is CASRGDDNEQFF.

CDR3 region: CASSLQQGGAYEQYF. The DNA for the CDR3 is TGTGCCAGCAGCTTACAACAGGGGGGAGCCTACGAGCAGTACTTC. This sequence joins TRBV6-5 and TRBJ2-7; TRBD1 matches at 8 bases. Germline loops: CDR1 MNHEY, CDR2 SVGAGI. The V and J ends lost 6 bases and 2 bases, in that order; junction bases with no gene match: 9. This CDR3 has 15 amino acids.

The J gene is TRBJ1-2, the V gene TRBV6-1, with 7 nucleotides matching TRBD1. The CDR3 length is 13 residues. From germline, CDR1 is MNHNS and CDR2 SASEGT. The junction had 6 bases not matched to a gene; V was cut back by 8 bases and J by 3 bases. DNA of the CDR3: TGTGCCAGCCGCCTCGACAGGGACTATGGCTACACCTTC. This sequence encodes CASRLDRDYGYTF.

This chain links TRBV11-2 with TRBJ2-1; TRBD2 agrees at 11 bases. This CDR3 contains 16 residues. The V segment lost 4 bases and the J segment 4 bases; nucleotides outside the gene matches: 6. Germline V lookup: CDR1 SGHAT, CDR2 FQNNGV. In DNA, the CDR3 is TGTGCCAGCAGCTCCGTAGGGACTAGCGGATACAATGAGCAGTTCTTC. It is translated as CASSSVGTSGYNEQFF.

This chain links TRBV4-1 with TRBJ1-5; D not resolved. Germline V CDR1 and CDR2: MGHRA, YSYEKL. The CDR3 has 17 amino acids. V lost 0 bases and J 5 bases, leaving 17 bases between the germline ends. This CDR3 is CASSQDPVGRVHQPQHF. The DNA for the CDR3 is TGCGCCAGCAGCCAAGACCCCGTAGGGCGGGTGCATCAGCCCCAGCATTTT.

The rearrangement uses TRBV5-1 and TRBJ2-1, with TRBD2 as a possible D gene (7 bases). The CDR3 loop spans 13 amino acids. Germline assignment: CDR1 SGHRS and CDR2 YFSETQ. V was cut by 7 bases and J by 9 bases, with 17 bases left in between. In DNA, the CDR3 is TGCGCCAGCCACCATTCAGGGGAGGGTGAGCAGTTCTTC. This translates into CASHHSGEGEQFF.

The chain joins TRBV4-1 to TRBJ1-1; TRBD1 matches 11 bases. The CDR3 is 17 amino acids. Germline V gene data show CDR1 as MGHRA and CDR2 as YSYEKL. V gave up 4 bases and J gave up 5 bases; unmatched junction bases: 12. Here the CDR3 DNA reads TGCGCCAGCAGCCGTACCACCGGGACAGGGGGTTTTACTGAAGCTTTCTTT. This gives the protein CASSRTTGTGGFTEAFF.

V usage is TRBV4-1 and J usage is TRBJ2-7; no firm D call. From germline, CDR1 is MGHRA and CDR2 YSYEKL. The CDR3 extends over 14 amino acids. The germline V and J ends were trimmed by 2 bases and 5 bases, with 13 bases remaining between them. CDR3 in amino acids: CASSQQSQPHEQYF. The CDR3 DNA sequence: TGCGCCAGCAGCCAACAGTCACAACCTCACGAGCAGTACTTC.

V gene TRBV19 combines with J gene TRBJ1-1; possible D gene TRBD1, 6 bases. The CDR3 is made up of 14 amino acids. Germline CDR1 LNHDA, CDR2 SQIVND (reference sequence). Trimming took off 2 bases at V and 10 bases at J, with 17 bases between the two ends. The CDR3 sequence: CASSISQREGVAFF. The DNA for the CDR3 is TGTGCCAGTAGTATATCCCAACGTGAGGGGGTAGCTTTCTTT.

The table lists this clone with a few counts. The rearrangement uses TRBV27 and TRBJ2-1, with 9 bases matching TRBD2. CDR3 length equals 16 residues. V trimming: 7 bases; J trimming: 5 bases; junction bases outside the gene matches: 12. The V gene's germline CDR1 is MNHEY and CDR2 SMNVEV (reference sequence). The CDR3 region is CASNLMRSGRNNEQFF. CDR3 coding DNA: TGTGCCAGCAACCTGATGCGGAGCGGGAGGAACAATGAGCAGTTCTTC.

V and J are TRBV5-1 and TRBJ2-2, with 9 bases lining up with TRBD2. The germline V gene encodes CDR1 SGHRS and CDR2 YFSETQ. The CDR3 totals 18 residues. The V gene end was trimmed by 0 bases and the J gene end by 0 bases; junction bases not matched to a gene: 6. CDR3 bases: TGCGCCAGCAGCTTGGATACTAGCGGGTACGCGAACACCGGGGAGCTGTTTTTT. Residues: CASSLDTSGYANTGELFF.

The CDR3 reads CASSFYFAEQYF. In DNA form, the CDR3 reads TGTGCCAGCAGCTTCTATTTCGCCGAGCAGTACTTC. The rearrangement uses TRBV7-9 and TRBJ2-7; no reliable D call. The CDR3 runs to 12 residues. The germline gives CDR1 SEHNR, CDR2 FQNEAQ (reference sequence). Trimming took off 3 bases at V and 6 bases at J, with 9 bases between the two ends.

As concerns this clone: Additional DNA sequences in this sample encode the identical CDR3. The CDR3 reads CASSLRGASTDTQYF. CDR3 nucleotide sequence: TGTGCCAGCAGTTTACGGGGGGCTAGCACAGATACGCAGTATTTT. The gene calls are TRBV27 and TRBJ2-3; a possible D gene is TRBD2 (7 bases). V was cut by 2 bases and J by 0 bases, with 9 bases left in between. The V gene's germline CDR1 is MNHEY and CDR2 SMNVEV (reference sequence). The CDR3 consists of 15 residues.

The CDR3 spells CASSYVRGLYEQYF. In DNA form, the CDR3 reads TGTGCCAGCAGTTACGTTAGGGGGCTGTACGAGCAGTACTTC. The chain uses TRBV6-7 and TRBJ2-7; 7 bases align to TRBD1. TRBV6-7 is an open reading frame whose function is uncertain. The CDR3 loop spans 14 amino acids. V gave up 2 bases and J gave up 4 bases; unmatched junction bases: 5.

The chain couples TRBV11-1 to TRBJ2-3; the match to TRBD2 covers 10 bases. Germline CDR1 and CDR2: SGHAT and FQDESV (reference sequence). The CDR3 has 15 amino acids. Trimming removed 1 base from V and 8 bases from J; junction bases left unmatched: 6. Here the CDR3 DNA reads TGTGCCAGCAGCTTAGTGCCTAGCGGGAGAGGTACGCAGTATTTT. Translation: CASSLVPSGRGTQYF.

This clone was observed a few times. The chain links TRBV7-2 to TRBJ1-5, with 12 bases matching TRBD1. The trim removed 4 bases at V and 0 bases at J, leaving 10 bases unmatched. Germline-derived CDR1 and CDR2 are SGHTA and FQGNSA. The CDR3 consists of 19 residues. This chain's CDR3 is CASSYTGTGGLLSNQPQHF. In nucleotides, the CDR3 is TGTGCCAGCAGCTACACCGGGACAGGGGGCCTCCTTAGCAATCAGCCCCAGCATTTT.

This rearrangement joins TRBV7-9 to TRBJ2-7, with a tentative D call TRBD1 (6 bases). CDR3 size: 13 residues. V lost 5 bases, J lost 3 bases, and 11 bases lay in between. Germline V gene lookup returns CDR1 SEHNR and CDR2 FQNEAQ (reference sequence). CDR3 sequence reads: CASSTGTFYEQYF. Written as DNA, the CDR3 is TGTGCCAGCAGCACCGGGACATTCTACGAGCAGTACTTC.

The chain couples TRBV6-5 to TRBJ1-1; D not resolved. V lost 0 bases and J 6 bases, leaving 8 bases between the germline ends. The V gene's germline CDR1 is MNHEY and CDR2 SVGAGI. This CDR3 comprises 13 residues. This chain's CDR3 is CASSYSEYSEAFF. Written as DNA, the CDR3 is TGTGCCAGCAGTTACTCGGAGTATTCTGAAGCTTTCTTT.

This rearrangement joins TRBV4-1 to TRBJ1-1; no clear D gene. This CDR3 is 15 amino acids long. From germline, CDR1 is MGHRA and CDR2 YSYEKL. The V end was cut by 1 base, the J end by 10 bases, with 19 bases between. CDR3 loop: CASSQGLGSIIRAFF. The CDR3 DNA is TGCGCCAGCAGCCAAGGCCTCGGGTCGATAATCCGAGCTTTCTTT.

The rearrangement links TRBV28 to TRBJ2-7, with TRBD2 matching over 10 bases. The germline gives CDR1 MDHEN, CDR2 SYDVKM. This CDR3 is built from 14 residues. J gave up 6 bases and V 8 bases, and 10 bases lay outside the gene matches. The CDR3 sequence is CASQPAGGRREQYF. The CDR3 region has the DNA TGTGCCAGCCAACCAGCGGGAGGGCGGCGCGAGCAGTACTTC.

The V call is TRBV27, the J call TRBJ2-3, with TRBD1 matching 9 bases. The CDR3 totals 14 residues. Unmatched junction bases numbered 5, after V lost 6 bases and J lost 4 bases. Germline values: CDR1 MNHEY, CDR2 SMNVEV (reference sequence). CDR3 bases: TGTGCCAGCAGAACAGGGGGCATCGCAGATACGCAGTATTTT. Translation: CASRTGGIADTQYF.

The gene calls are TRBV7-9 and TRBJ2-4, with 13 bases lining up with TRBD2. The CDR3 covers 17 residues. With 5 bases clipped from V and 6 bases from J, the junction kept 10 bases outside the gene matches. Germline V CDR1 and CDR2: SEHNR, FQNEAQ (reference sequence). CDR3 region: CASSPGTSGIMVNIQYF. DNA for the CDR3: TGTGCCAGCAGCCCTGGGACTAGCGGGATTATGGTAAACATTCAGTACTTC. Based on the CDR3 plus reference TRBV7-9 and TRBJ2-4, the full variable domain is DTGVSQNPRHKITKRGQNVTFRCDPISEHNRLYWYRQTLGQGPEFLTYFQNEAQLEKSRLLSDRFSAERPKGSFSTLEIQRTEQGDSAMYLCASSPGTSGIMVNIQYFGAGTRLSVL.

The rearrangement joins TRBV7-9 to TRBJ2-3, with a tentative D call TRBD1 (6 bases). This CDR3 spans 14 amino acids. Between the trimmed V and J ends, which lost 3 bases and 0 bases, there was a span of 7 bases. CDR1 is SEHNR and CDR2 is FQNEAQ in the germline V gene (reference sequence). CDR3 coding DNA: TGTGCCAGCAGCTTTCAGGGGAGCACAGATACGCAGTATTTT. Translation: CASSFQGSTDTQYF.

V and J are TRBV5-1 and TRBJ1-2; 7 nucleotides match TRBD1. From germline, CDR1 is SGHRS and CDR2 YFSETQ. The CDR3 runs 13 residues. J gave up 1 base and V 7 bases, and 4 bases lay outside the gene matches. Here the CDR3 reads CASGTVDNYGYTF. CDR3 in DNA: TGCGCCAGCGGGACAGTAGATAACTATGGCTACACCTTC.

The rearrangement links TRBV28 to TRBJ2-1, with a tentative D call TRBD1 (5 bases). The V and J ends lost 5 bases and 3 bases respectively, with 14 bases between them. This CDR3 has 15 residues. Germline loops: CDR1 MDHEN, CDR2 SYDVKM. CDR3: CASSPRLQGYNEQFF. In DNA, the CDR3 is TGTGCCAGCAGTCCCCGACTTCAGGGCTACAATGAGCAGTTCTTC.

This chain uses TRBV5-1 with TRBJ2-5; 7 nucleotides align to TRBD2. V was pared by 2 bases and J by 1 base, with 2 bases of the junction left unmatched. CDR1 is SGHRS and CDR2 is YFSETQ in the germline V gene. This CDR3 has 14 amino acids. The CDR3 spells CASSLLATQETQYF. The CDR3 nucleotides read TGCGCCAGCAGCTTACTAGCGACCCAAGAGACCCAGTACTTC.